This TCR beta chain derives from a study of identifying expanded T cells in peripheral blood. Study-wide results and caveats: Variance in clone template counts between two-week samples significantly increased with total template count across all healthy donors.

Sequencing was performed with immunoSEQ multiplex PCR; in TCRdb, only in-frame clones are kept and a portion is missing. The profile shows tens of thousands of clones, approximately 91% of them singletons. In regard to this clone: Antigen unknown.

Sequencing used blood. The receptor was derived from a person aged 18-70 years in good health.

The DNA of the CDR3 is TGTGCCAGTACCCCGGGGAGAAATCAGCCCCAGCATTTT. Protein sequence: CASTPGRNQPQHF. The chain is built from TRBV19 and TRBJ1-5; D not certain. The V and J ends lost 7 bases and 4 bases respectively, with 11 bases between them. The germline CDR1 and CDR2 sequences are LNHDA and SQIVND (reference sequence). The CDR3 length is 13 residues. The complete variable domain, with remaining parts taken from reference TRBV19 and TRBJ1-5, reads DGGITQSPKYLFRKEGQNVTLSCEQNLNHDAMYWYRQDPGQGLRLIYYSQIVNDFQKGDIAEGYSVSREKKESFPLTVTSAQKNPTAFYLCASTPGRNQPQHFGDGTRLSIL.